This T cell receptor (beta chain) was documented in a study of blood T cell repertoires in COVID-19. Study at large: The United States, Italy and Spain provided the acute and convalescent COVID-19 samples. In each case, the material was cDNA or gDNA derived from T cells, B-cell-depleted T cells, or PBMCs.

As processed by the authors: The assay estimated nucleated cells by amplifying reference gene primers. Method: immunoSEQ multiplex PCR; TCRdb's copy keeps in-frame clones and lacks some. V, J and clone size reflect that table, while D and trimming were determined from the DNA. The sample shows tens of thousands of clones, roughly 70% of them seen only once. The sequenced sample was peripheral blood. The TCR comes from a woman aged 70-85 years with acute or convalescent COVID-19.

The CDR3 is CASSPNEETQYF. The CDR3 nucleotides read TGTGCCAGTTCTCCTAATGAAGAGACCCAGTACTTC. The chain combines TRBV19 with TRBJ2-5; D remains unclear. V lost 8 bases to trimming and J lost 3 bases, with 10 bases between them. Looked up from germline, CDR1 is LNHDA and CDR2 is SQIVND (reference sequence). The CDR3 sequence is 12 residues long.